This TCR beta chain was profiled in a study of beta chain features in type 1 diabetes. Expressed TCRB transcripts got sequenced, as all isolated RNA was reverse transcribed. Repertoires were generated with immunoSEQ multiplex PCR, while TCRdb's copy carries only in-frame clones and drops some. The sample includes roughly 150,000 clones, 7.5% to 10% of them seen just once. Germline V lookup: CDR1 SGHDT, CDR2 YYEEEE. The germline V and J ends were trimmed by 0 bases and 8 bases, with 5 bases remaining between them. The CDR3 has 12 amino acids. This clone was seen only a few times. The sequenced sample consisted of central memory CD4+ T cells from blood. The receptor's source is a young man in good health. This sequence joins TRBV5-6 and TRBJ1-4, with D uncertain. CDR3 sequence: CASSLAFEKLFF. In DNA form, the CDR3 reads TGTGCCAGCAGCTTGGCCTTCGAAAAACTGTTTTTT. The full variable domain, with the rest looked up from reference TRBV5-6 and TRBJ1-4, is DAGVTQSPTHLIKTRGQQVTLRCSPKSGHDTVSWYQQALGQGPQFIFQYYEEEERQRGNFPDRFSGHQFPNYSSELNVNALLLGDSALYLCASSLAFEKLFFGSGTQLSVL.